This is a list of T cell receptor beta chains from one sample in a study of tumor-infiltrating lymphocytes in primary liver carcinoma. TCRdb ran MiXCR on the multiplex PCR reads and lists one entry per CDR3 protein. The sample contains about 200,000 distinct CDR3 sequences, about 65% of which appear only once. Sequenced: peripheral blood. The receptors originated from a woman aged 55-70 years with primary liver carcinoma and hepatitis B virus infection. Each CDR3 is given with its conserved first and last residue. Each record gives: clone size, V gene, J gene, CDR3 protein. Rows may omit the clone size; those that give it use once, few, many or a size class.

-	TRBV7-8	TRBJ1-2	CASSLGDFNPGYTF
-	TRBV11-1	TRBJ2-2	CASSLSSRDGELFF
-	TRBV11-3	TRBJ2-3	CASSTNPRTGDFGDTQYF
few	TRBV5-4	TRBJ1-5	CASSRWGTGPNQPQHF
-	TRBV11-1	TRBJ2-3	CASRRIDSGAPTSTDTQYF
-	TRBV28	TRBJ1-5	CASSLGQTSNQPQHF
-	TRBV6-2/TRBV6-3	TRBJ1-2	CASSYHRGGNYGYTF
-	TRBV4-2	TRBJ1-6	CASSQTAIRNSRFHF
few	TRBV5-1	TRBJ2-5	CASRHSQGNQYF
many	TRBV5-6	TRBJ2-5	CASSLVRGRETQYF
-	TRBV12-3/TRBV12-4	TRBJ1-1	CAISLVPGGAFF
few	TRBV28	TRBJ1-1	CASSWGRNTEAFF
-	TRBV4-1	TRBJ2-3	CTSSQSSRADTQYF
-	TRBV11-2	TRBJ2-6	CASSLKASGANVLTF
-	TRBV6-1	TRBJ1-2	CASSGAIKGYAF
-	TRBV11-2	TRBJ1-1	CASSRVDTVLNTEALF
-	TRBV28	TRBJ2-1	CASSSRGLAGGGSYNEQFF
many	TRBV29-1	TRBJ2-5	CSVNSGSRETQYF
-	TRBV7-9	TRBJ2-7	CASSFGGQGNEQYF
few	TRBV7-9	TRBJ1-4	CASSLVGRTTNEKLFF
many	TRBV11-3	TRBJ2-2	CASSPGLAGGNTGELFF
-	TRBV6-4	TRBJ2-3	CASSDSGSTDTQYF
-	TRBV11-1	TRBJ2-1	CASIFTSGPSFYSEQFF
-	TRBV11-2	TRBJ2-5	CASNLGLETQYF
many	TRBV7-8	TRBJ2-7	CASNLRGGDGEQYF
many	TRBV6-5	TRBJ2-5	CASRRLYPETQYF
many	TRBV4-2	TRBJ2-6	CASSPEGMGANVLTF